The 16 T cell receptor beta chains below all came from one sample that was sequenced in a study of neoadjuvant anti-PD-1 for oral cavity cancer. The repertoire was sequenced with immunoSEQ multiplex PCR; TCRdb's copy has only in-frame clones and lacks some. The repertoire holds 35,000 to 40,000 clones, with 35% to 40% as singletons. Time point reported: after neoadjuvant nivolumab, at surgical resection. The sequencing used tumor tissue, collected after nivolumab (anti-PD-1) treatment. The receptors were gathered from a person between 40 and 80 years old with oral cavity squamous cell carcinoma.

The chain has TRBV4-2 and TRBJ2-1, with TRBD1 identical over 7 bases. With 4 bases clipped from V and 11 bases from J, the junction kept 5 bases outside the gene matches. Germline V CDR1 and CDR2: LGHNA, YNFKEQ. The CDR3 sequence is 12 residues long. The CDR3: CASSPSTGKQFF. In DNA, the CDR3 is TGTGCCAGCAGCCCCTCGACAGGGAAGCAGTTCTTC.

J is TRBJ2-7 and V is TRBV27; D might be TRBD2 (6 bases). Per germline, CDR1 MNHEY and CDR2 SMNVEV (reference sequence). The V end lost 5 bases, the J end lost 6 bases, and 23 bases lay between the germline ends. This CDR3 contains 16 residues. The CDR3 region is CASSPGSGRPFGEQYF. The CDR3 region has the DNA TGTGCCAGCAGTCCTGGATCAGGGAGGCCCTTTGGCGAGCAGTACTTC.

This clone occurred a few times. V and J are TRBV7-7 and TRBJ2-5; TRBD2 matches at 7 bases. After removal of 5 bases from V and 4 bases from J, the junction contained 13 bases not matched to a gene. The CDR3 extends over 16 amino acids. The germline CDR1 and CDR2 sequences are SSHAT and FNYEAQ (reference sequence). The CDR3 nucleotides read TGTGCCAGCAGCCCGCGACTAGCTTCGATGGCAGAGACCCAGTACTTC. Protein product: CASSPRLASMAETQYF.

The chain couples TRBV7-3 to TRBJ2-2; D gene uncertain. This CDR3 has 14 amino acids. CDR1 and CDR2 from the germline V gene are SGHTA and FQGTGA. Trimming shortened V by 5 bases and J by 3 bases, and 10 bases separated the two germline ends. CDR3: CASSPHQDTGELFF. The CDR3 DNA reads TGTGCCAGCAGCCCACACCAGGACACCGGGGAGCTGTTTTTT. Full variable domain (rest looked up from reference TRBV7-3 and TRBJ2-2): GAGVSQTPSNKVTEKGKYVELRCDPISGHTALYWYRQSLGQGPEFLIYFQGTGAADDSGLPNDRFFAVRPEGSVSTLKIQRTERGDSAVYLCASSPHQDTGELFFGEGSRLTVL.

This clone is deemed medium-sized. The CDR3 DNA sequence: TGTGCCAGCAGTTGGGGACAGACTTACACAGATACGCAGTATTTT. Its protein is CASSWGQTYTDTQYF. V usage is TRBV27 and J usage is TRBJ2-3, with 7 positions matching TRBD1. The V and J ends lost 4 bases and 2 bases, in that order; junction bases with no gene match: 6. The CDR3 covers 15 residues. The V gene's germline CDR1 is MNHEY and CDR2 SMNVEV (reference sequence).

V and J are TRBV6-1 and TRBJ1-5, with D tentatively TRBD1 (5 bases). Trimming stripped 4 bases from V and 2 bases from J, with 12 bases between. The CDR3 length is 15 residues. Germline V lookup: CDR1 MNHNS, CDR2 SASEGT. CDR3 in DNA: TGTGCCAGCAGTGCCTCAGGGCGAGGCAATCAGCCCCAGCATTTT. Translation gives CASSASGRGNQPQHF.

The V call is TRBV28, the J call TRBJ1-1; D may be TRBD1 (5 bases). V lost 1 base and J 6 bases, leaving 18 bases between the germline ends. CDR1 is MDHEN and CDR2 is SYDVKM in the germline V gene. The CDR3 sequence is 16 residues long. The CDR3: CASSLSPPRGRPEAFF. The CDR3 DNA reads TGTGCCAGCAGTTTATCGCCCCCACGGGGACGGCCTGAAGCTTTCTTT.

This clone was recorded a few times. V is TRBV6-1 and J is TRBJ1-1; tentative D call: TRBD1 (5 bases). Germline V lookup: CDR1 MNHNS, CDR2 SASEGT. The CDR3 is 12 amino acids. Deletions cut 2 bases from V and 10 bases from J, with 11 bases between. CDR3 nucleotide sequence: TGTGCCAGCAGTGAATGGTCAGGGTTAGCTTTCTTT. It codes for CASSEWSGLAFF.

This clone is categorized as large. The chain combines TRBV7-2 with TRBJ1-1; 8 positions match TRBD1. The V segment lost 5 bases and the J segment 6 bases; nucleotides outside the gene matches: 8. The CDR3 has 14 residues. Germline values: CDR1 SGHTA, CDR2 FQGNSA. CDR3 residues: CASSHRGQVPEAFF. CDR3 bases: TGTGCCAGCAGCCACAGGGGACAGGTCCCTGAAGCTTTCTTT.

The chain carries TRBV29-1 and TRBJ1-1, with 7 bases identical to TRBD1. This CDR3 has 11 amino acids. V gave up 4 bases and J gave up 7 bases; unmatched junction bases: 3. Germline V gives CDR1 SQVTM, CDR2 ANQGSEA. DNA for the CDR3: TGCAGCGTTGGAGGGGGCGATGAAGCTTTCTTT. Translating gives CSVGGGDEAFF.

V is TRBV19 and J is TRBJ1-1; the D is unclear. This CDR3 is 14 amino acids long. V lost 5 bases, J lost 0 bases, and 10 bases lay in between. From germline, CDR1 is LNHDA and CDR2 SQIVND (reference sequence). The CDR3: CASSEHYLNTEAFF. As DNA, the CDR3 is TGTGCCAGTAGTGAACACTATTTGAACACTGAAGCTTTCTTT. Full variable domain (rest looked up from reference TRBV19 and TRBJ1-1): DGGITQSPKYLFRKEGQNVTLSCEQNLNHDAMYWYRQDPGQGLRLIYYSQIVNDFQKGDIAEGYSVSREKKESFPLTVTSAQKNPTAFYLCASSEHYLNTEAFFGQGTRLTVV.

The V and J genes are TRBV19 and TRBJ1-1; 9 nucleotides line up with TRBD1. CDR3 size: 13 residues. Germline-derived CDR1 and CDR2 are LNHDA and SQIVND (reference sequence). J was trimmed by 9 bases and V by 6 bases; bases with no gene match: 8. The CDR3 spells CASRDRGGVKAFF. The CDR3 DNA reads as TGTGCCAGTAGGGACAGGGGTGGCGTAAAAGCTTTCTTT.

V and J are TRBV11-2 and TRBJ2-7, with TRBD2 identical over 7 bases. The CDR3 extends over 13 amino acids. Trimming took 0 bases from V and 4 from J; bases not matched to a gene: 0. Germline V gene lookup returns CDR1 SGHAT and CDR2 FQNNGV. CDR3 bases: TGTGCCAGCAGCTTAGAAGCGGGATACGAGCAGTACTTC. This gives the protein CASSLEAGYEQYF.

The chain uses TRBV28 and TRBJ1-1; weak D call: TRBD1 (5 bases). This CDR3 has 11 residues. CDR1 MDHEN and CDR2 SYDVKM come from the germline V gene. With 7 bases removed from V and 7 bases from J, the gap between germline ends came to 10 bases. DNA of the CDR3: TGTGCCAGCAAGGGGACGTTTGAAGCTTTCTTT. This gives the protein CASKGTFEAFF.

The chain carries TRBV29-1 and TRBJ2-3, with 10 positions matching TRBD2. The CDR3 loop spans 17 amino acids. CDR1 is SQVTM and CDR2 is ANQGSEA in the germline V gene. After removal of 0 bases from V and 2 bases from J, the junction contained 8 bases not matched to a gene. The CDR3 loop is CSVEDFPAGGITDTQYF. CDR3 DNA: TGCAGCGTTGAAGATTTCCCAGCGGGAGGGATCACAGATACGCAGTATTTT.

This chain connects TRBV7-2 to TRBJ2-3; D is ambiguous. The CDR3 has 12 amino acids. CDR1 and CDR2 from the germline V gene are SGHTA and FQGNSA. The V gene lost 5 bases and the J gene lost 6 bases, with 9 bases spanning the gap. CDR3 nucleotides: TGTGCCAGCAGCCAAAGCCGGGATACGCAGTATTTT. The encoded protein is CASSQSRDTQYF.